The 11 T cell receptor beta chains below were found in one sample sequenced in a study of radiotherapy plus CTLA-4 blockade in lung cancer. Produced via immunoSEQ multiplex PCR; TCRdb's table is partial and in-frame only. The table lists about 83,000 clones, over 70% of them singletons, with 4% in the top ten. The material sequenced was peripheral blood, taken from a patient treated with radiotherapy plus ipilimumab. The source of these receptors is a human donor with non-small cell lung cancer who had a partial response to radiotherapy plus ipilimumab. Some clones in this sample may be carry-over from other donors' samples.

The chain joins TRBV11-2 to TRBJ2-5; 11 positions agree with TRBD2. Near its end, the DNA agrees better with TRBJ2-7, so the J call may be wrong. The CDR3 is made up of 15 amino acids. Per germline, CDR1 SGHAT and CDR2 FQNNGV. Here the CDR3 reads CASSLGLAGTYEQYF. CDR3 DNA: TGTGCCAGCAGCCTAGGACTAGCGGGCACCTACGAGCAGTACTTC.

V usage is TRBV6-5 and J usage is TRBJ1-2; no reliable D call. The CDR3 contains 11 residues. Trimming removed 7 bases at V and 5 bases at J, with 8 bases between. CDR1 is MNHEY, CDR2 SVGAGI, per germline. Written as DNA, the CDR3 is TGTGCCAGCACCCGGGGTTATGGCTACACCTTC. The encoded protein is CASTRGYGYTF.

V and J are TRBV19 and TRBJ2-3; 9 bases are shared with TRBD1. Germline V gives CDR1 LNHDA, CDR2 SQIVND (reference sequence). The CDR3 spans 13 residues. After removal of 7 bases from V and 4 bases from J, the junction contained 3 bases not matched to a gene. CDR3 region: CASMDRGPDTQYF. DNA for the CDR3: TGTGCCAGTATGGACAGGGGACCAGATACGCAGTATTTT. Combining the CDR3 with reference TRBV19 and TRBJ2-3 gives the whole variable domain DGGITQSPKYLFRKEGQNVTLSCEQNLNHDAMYWYRQDPGQGLRLIYYSQIVNDFQKGDIAEGYSVSREKKESFPLTVTSAQKNPTAFYLCASMDRGPDTQYFGPGTRLTVL.

The chain employs TRBV5-1 and TRBJ2-3; 14 nucleotides match TRBD2. With 0 bases clipped from V and 7 bases from J, the junction kept 7 bases outside the gene matches. Germline V gene sequence: CDR1 SGHRS, CDR2 YFSETQ. The CDR3 runs 17 residues. CDR3 sequence (DNA): TGCGCCAGCAGCTTGGGGACTAGCGGGGGGATAACAAATACGCAGTATTTT. Translated, it gives CASSLGTSGGITNTQYF.

The V and J genes are TRBV5-1 and TRBJ1-1; 7 bases map to TRBD1. The CDR3 runs to 17 residues. The germline gives CDR1 SGHRS, CDR2 YFSETQ. V shed 0 bases, J shed 0 bases, and the junction held 8 bases outside the gene matches. CDR3 sequence reads: CASSLGGPGQLNTEAFF. In DNA form, the CDR3 reads TGCGCCAGCAGCTTGGGGGGACCGGGACAGTTGAACACTGAAGCTTTCTTT.

The CDR3 region has the DNA TGTGCCTGGGCCTTGGGACTAGCGGGTAGGAATGAGCAGTTCTTC. Translated: CAWALGLAGRNEQFF. The chain employs TRBV30 and TRBJ2-1; TRBD2 agrees at 12 bases. J was trimmed by 7 bases and V by 5 bases; bases with no gene match: 9. This CDR3 has 15 amino acids. Germline CDR1 reads GTSNPN; CDR2 reads SVGIG (reference sequence).

The rearrangement joins TRBV2 to TRBJ1-2, with TRBD1 matching over 10 bases. Per the germline V gene, CDR1 is SNHLY and CDR2 is FYNNEI. The V and J ends lost 7 bases and 4 bases, in that order; junction bases with no gene match: 3. There are 13 residues in the CDR3. The CDR3 reads CASTWDRGYGYTF. CDR3 in DNA: TGTGCCAGCACTTGGGACAGGGGCTATGGCTACACCTTC.

The rearrangement links TRBV18 to TRBJ1-1; 10 nucleotides agree with TRBD1. The CDR3 totals 15 residues. Looked up from germline, CDR1 is KGHSH and CDR2 is LQKENI. The J segment lost 3 bases and the V segment lost 5 bases, leaving 6 bases of the junction unmatched. CDR3 loop: CASSSTGGADTEAFF. The CDR3 region has the DNA TGTGCCAGCTCATCGACAGGGGGCGCGGACACTGAAGCTTTCTTT.

This sequence joins TRBV28 and TRBJ2-1; 13 nucleotides agree with TRBD2. The J segment lost 7 bases and the V segment lost 6 bases, leaving 15 bases of the junction unmatched. Germline V gives CDR1 MDHEN, CDR2 SYDVKM. CDR3 size: 18 residues. CDR3 DNA: TGTGCCAGCAGAGCAGGACTAGCGGGAGTTTGGTTCCGGAATGAGCAGTTCTTC. Its protein product is CASRAGLAGVWFRNEQFF.

The V and J genes are TRBV6-1 and TRBJ1-1, with 7 bases fitting TRBD1. This CDR3 has 15 amino acids. V was clipped by 5 bases and J by 0 bases; unmatched bases: 6. Germline V gene sequence: CDR1 MNHNS, CDR2 SASEGT. The CDR3, as DNA: TGTGCCAGCAGTAGAAGCGACAGGGTGAACACTGAAGCTTTCTTT. Amino acids: CASSRSDRVNTEAFF.

J is TRBJ2-2 and V is TRBV6-1; the D is unclear. The CDR3 extends over 11 amino acids. Germline lookup yields CDR1 MNHNS and CDR2 SASEGT. V gave up 8 bases and J gave up 4 bases, with 5 bases separating them. CDR3 residues: CASWLTGELFF. The DNA for the CDR3 is TGTGCCAGCTGGCTCACCGGGGAGCTGTTTTTT.